What follows are 3 T cell receptor beta chains derived from one specimen sequenced in a study of T-cell reconstitution after alpha-beta-depleted transplantation in children. A library of TCRbeta sequences, prepared with unique molecular identifiers, was generated. Each CDR3 protein is one row after TCRdb ran MiXCR on the PCR reads. The sample carries about 580,000 distinct CDR3 sequences, around 23% recorded once. Sequences were derived from PBMCs, mostly from graft donor cells, sampled 360 days after TCRalphabeta/CD19-depleted stem cell transplant. All receptors derive from a boy under two years old who had a stem cell transplant for acute myeloid leukemia, so the T cells may come from the graft donor.

This clonotype was picked up a small number of times. The V gene is TRBV3-1, the J gene TRBJ2-5; D gene uncertain. Germline CDR1 is LGHDT and CDR2 is YNNKEL (reference sequence). Trimming took 1 base from V and 3 from J, leaving 15 bases between them. The CDR3 sequence is 16 residues long. The DNA of the CDR3 is TGTGCCAGCAGCCAAGTACGAGCGTCAGACGAAGAGACCCAGTACTTC. It yields the protein CASSQVRASDEETQYF.

This chain links TRBV6-1 with TRBJ2-7, with D perhaps being TRBD1 or TRBD2 (5 bases each). The V end was cut by 10 bases, the J end by 0 bases, with 22 bases between. Germline values: CDR1 MNHNS, CDR2 SASEGT. The CDR3 loop spans 16 amino acids. This CDR3 is CATHRGAGIVSYEQYF. CDR3 in DNA: TGTGCCACCCATCGAGGGGCAGGGATAGTCTCCTACGAGCAGTACTTC.

This chain joins TRBV5-1 and TRBJ2-7, with 9 bases lining up with TRBD1. Germline lookup yields CDR1 SGHRS and CDR2 YFSETQ. The CDR3 is 14 amino acids. Trimming at V came to 2 bases and at J to 4 bases, leaving 4 bases not matched to a gene. The CDR3 spells CASSFSGTGYEQYF. In nucleotides, the CDR3 is TGCGCCAGCAGCTTTTCCGGGACAGGGTACGAGCAGTACTTC.